The 13 T cell receptor beta chains in this list originate from one sample, sequenced in a study of T-cell reconstitution after alpha-beta-depleted transplantation in children. For TCRbeta, the library was prepared with unique molecular identifiers. TCRdb recomputed calls from the PCR reads with MiXCR, one row per CDR3 protein. The profile shows 350,000 to 500,000 distinct CDR3 sequences, over 40% of them singletons. Sequenced material: PBMCs, taken before TCRalphabeta/CD19-depleted stem cell transplant. The receptors stem from a girl aged 2 to 9 with aplastic anemia, due to receive a stem cell transplant.

V usage is TRBV20-1 and J usage is TRBJ1-1; 7 bases are a match to TRBD1. J lost 10 bases, V lost 7 bases, and 15 bases had no gene match. Germline CDR1 and CDR2: DFQATT and SNEGSKA (reference sequence). The CDR3 sequence is 13 residues long. CDR3 DNA sequence: TGCAGTGGAGGGCTAGGACAGGAAAGGTTAGCTTTCTTT. Translated: CSGGLGQERLAFF.

The chain uses TRBV11-3 and TRBJ2-1; 9 bases fit TRBD2. Germline values: CDR1 SGHNT, CDR2 YENEEA. This CDR3 has 16 amino acids. The junction had 13 bases not matched to a gene; V was cut back by 5 bases and J by 8 bases. The DNA of the CDR3 is TGTGCCAGCAGCCTAAAGACTAGCGGTAGGAGAGATGAGCAGTTCTTC. As protein: CASSLKTSGRRDEQFF.

This clonotype has only a few counts. The genes are TRBV20-1 and TRBJ2-1; TRBD2 agrees at 14 bases. The CDR3 sequence is 14 residues long. Germline V gives CDR1 DFQATT, CDR2 SNEGSKA (reference sequence). Trimming took 7 bases from V and 12 from J; bases not matched to a gene: 11. The CDR3 nucleotides are TGCAGTGTTTTTCGACTAGCGGGGGGGCTCCCGCAGTTCTTC. Encoded protein: CSVFRLAGGLPQFF.

This clonotype has more than one count but fewer than ten. The chain recombines TRBV10-3 with TRBJ2-1, with TRBD2 matching 8 bases. The CDR3 is 18 amino acids. V was pared by 4 bases and J by 0 bases, with 11 bases of the junction left unmatched. Germline CDR1 and CDR2: ENHRY and SYGVKD. CDR3 in amino acids: CAISAHSGATSSYNEQFF. In DNA form, the CDR3 reads TGTGCCATCAGTGCCCATAGCGGGGCGACCAGCTCCTACAATGAGCAGTTCTTC.

A single count supports this clonotype. V is TRBV20-1 and J is TRBJ2-1; 7 positions agree with TRBD1. The CDR3 runs 16 residues. V shed 1 base, J shed 0 bases, and the junction held 6 bases outside the gene matches. Germline CDR1 reads DFQATT; CDR2 reads SNEGSKA (reference sequence). The CDR3 DNA is TGCAGTGCTAGAGGACAGGGCCGTTTCTCCTACAATGAGCAGTTCTTC. This translates into CSARGQGRFSYNEQFF.

This clonotype turned up a few times. Germline is not matched at one junction end, which may reflect a read error. The chain joins TRBV3-1 to TRBJ1-2; no firm D call. Germline CDR1 and CDR2: LGHDT and YNNKEL (reference sequence). The CDR3 spans 8 residues. The CDR3 DNA is TGTGCCAGCCACGAGATATCCTTC. Translating it yields CASHEISF. Based on the CDR3 plus reference TRBV3-1 and TRBJ1-2, the full variable domain is DTAVSQTPKYLVTQMGNDKSIKCEQNLGHDTMYWYKQDSKKFLKIMFSYNNKELIINETVPNRFSPKSPDKAHLNLHINSLELGDSAVYFCASHEISFGSGTRLTVV.

The chain has TRBV29-1 and TRBJ2-3; a weak D match, TRBD2 (6 bases). Germline CDR1 SQVTM, CDR2 ANQGSEA. Trimming removed 3 bases from V and 2 bases from J, with 12 bases in between. The CDR3 extends over 14 amino acids. This CDR3 reads CSVERAGYTDTQYF. CDR3 coding DNA: TGCAGCGTTGAGCGGGCGGGGTACACAGATACGCAGTATTTT.

This clonotype was recorded only once. This chain links TRBV20-1 with TRBJ2-7, with a weak D call TRBD1 (5 bases). This CDR3 spans 14 amino acids. The V end lost 2 bases, the J end lost 8 bases, and 19 bases lay between the germline ends. The V gene's germline CDR1 is DFQATT and CDR2 SNEGSKA (reference sequence). Here the CDR3 DNA reads TGCAGTGCTAGATACGACAGTCGTTTGGACCAGCAGTACTTC. Protein: CSARYDSRLDQQYF.

This CDR3 is CSASRSTGELFF. In DNA form, the CDR3 reads TGCAGTGCTAGTCGGAGCACCGGGGAGCTGTTTTTT. The chain carries TRBV20-1 and TRBJ2-2, with D hard to call. Germline V gives CDR1 DFQATT, CDR2 SNEGSKA (reference sequence). The CDR3 consists of 12 residues. With 3 bases removed from V and 4 bases from J, the gap between germline ends came to 6 bases.

There are many counts of this clonotype. This chain connects TRBV20-1 to TRBJ2-7; 9 nucleotides align to TRBD2. Germline V gene sequence: CDR1 DFQATT, CDR2 SNEGSKA (reference sequence). The CDR3 loop spans 16 amino acids. After removal of 2 bases from V and 6 bases from J, the junction contained 14 bases not matched to a gene. CDR3 DNA sequence: TGCAGTGCTAGATGGAGTGTGGGCGGGAGGGCAGGCGAGCAGTACTTC. It specifies CSARWSVGGRAGEQYF.

This clonotype was counted only a few times. This chain connects TRBV24-1 to TRBJ2-3, with 10 bases fitting TRBD2. V trimming: 4 bases; J trimming: 1 base; junction bases outside the gene matches: 4. CDR1 is KGHDR and CDR2 is SFDVKD in the germline V gene. The length of the CDR3 is 16 residues. The CDR3 reads CATSEPAGGGTDTQYF. The DNA for the CDR3 is TGTGCCACCAGTGAACCAGCGGGAGGGGGCACAGATACGCAGTATTTT.

The chain couples TRBV5-1 to TRBJ2-2, with 8 bases identical to TRBD2. The CDR3 runs to 16 residues. The J segment lost 5 bases and the V segment lost 0 bases, leaving 6 bases of the junction unmatched. Germline CDR1 and CDR2: SGHRS and YFSETQ. CDR3 protein: CASSLAVAGGTGELFF. In nucleotides, the CDR3 is TGCGCCAGCAGCTTGGCAGTGGCGGGAGGAACCGGGGAGCTGTTTTTT. Using reference TRBV5-1 and TRBJ2-2 for the parts outside the CDR3, the full variable domain is KAGVTQTPRYLIKTRGQQVTLSCSPISGHRSVSWYQQTPGQGLQFLFEYFSETQRNKGNFPGRFSGRQFSNSRSEMNVSTLELGDSALYLCASSLAVAGGTGELFFGEGSRLTVL.

This chain joins TRBV20-1 and TRBJ1-2; 7 bases fit TRBD1. CDR3 length: 13 residues. Losses at the gene ends were 6 bases for V and 1 base for J; bases not matched to a gene: 5. Per germline, CDR1 DFQATT and CDR2 SNEGSKA (reference sequence). CDR3 DNA sequence: TGCAGTGCCTGGACAGGCGGTAACTATGGCTACACCTTC. It is translated as CSAWTGGNYGYTF.